This T cell receptor beta chain was captured by sequencing in a study of T cells after yellow fever vaccination. Study context: Libraries from low-cell-number fractions were prepared with the SMART-Seq v4 Ultra Low Input RNA kit.

The CDR3 is 13 amino acids. Trimming took 9 bases from V and 4 from J; bases not matched to a gene: 6. Germline lookup yields CDR1 LNHDA and CDR2 SQIVND (reference sequence). The TCR cDNA carried a universal primer site and UMIs from 5'RACE template switching. TCRdb recomputed calls from the 5' RACE reads with MiXCR, one row per CDR3 protein. The table includes approximately 550,000 distinct CDR3 sequences, about 19% detected once. Findings of the study overall: Clonotype sharing between CD4 and CD8 compartments was small. It was the secondary response that reached its peak faster, day 5 versus 15, but it was weaker.

This clonotype was counted at least ten times. Its antigen remains unknown. The receptor's source is a young man who received the YFV17D yellow fever vaccine. This material consisted of PBMCs, taken 15 days after the yellow fever booster vaccination. The rearrangement links TRBV19 to TRBJ2-5; 9 bases fit TRBD1. Here the CDR3 reads CASSTDRGETQYF. The CDR3 region has the DNA TGTGCCAGCAGCACGGACAGGGGAGAGACCCAGTACTTC.